The T cell receptor (beta chain) described here comes from a study of blood T cell repertoires in COVID-19. Study-wide context: Sample material is recorded as cDNA or gDNA derived from T cells, B-cell-depleted T cells, or PBMCs.

With V trimmed by 10 bases and J by 0 bases, 4 bases remained unmatched. The CDR3 is made up of 14 amino acids. Germline V lookup: CDR1 SGHRS, CDR2 YFSETQ. Original data processing: Reference gene primer amplification gave estimated nucleated cell counts. The assay was immunoSEQ multiplex PCR, and TCRdb's table has in-frame clones only and misses some. Clonal size and the V and J genes are those of that table, whereas D and trimming came from the DNA. The data show tens of thousands of clones, with about 87% seen just once and 3.7% held by the top ten. Sample: peripheral blood. The rearrangement links TRBV5-1 to TRBJ2-2; TRBD2 agrees at 9 bases. The receptor comes from a human donor in a cohort sampled during active COVID-19. The CDR3 sequence is CASSGTTNTGELFF. As DNA, the CDR3 is TGCGCCTCTAGCGGGACTACGAACACCGGGGAGCTGTTTTTT. Combining the CDR3 with reference TRBV5-1 and TRBJ2-2 gives the whole variable domain KAGVTQTPRYLIKTRGQQVTLSCSPISGHRSVSWYQQTPGQGLQFLFEYFSETQRNKGNFPGRFSGRQFSNSRSEMNVSTLELGDSALYLCASSGTTNTGELFFGEGSRLTVL.